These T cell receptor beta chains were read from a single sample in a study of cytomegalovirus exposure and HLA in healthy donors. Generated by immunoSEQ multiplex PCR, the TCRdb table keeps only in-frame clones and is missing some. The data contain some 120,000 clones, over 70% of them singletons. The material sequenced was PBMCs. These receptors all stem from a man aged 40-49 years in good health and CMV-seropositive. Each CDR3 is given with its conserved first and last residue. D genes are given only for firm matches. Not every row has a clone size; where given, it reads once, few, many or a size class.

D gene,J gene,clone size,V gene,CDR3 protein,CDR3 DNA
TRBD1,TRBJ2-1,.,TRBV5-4,CASSPRDRGGSYNEQFF,TGTGCCAGCAGCCCCCGGGACAGGGGTGGCTCCTACAATGAGCAGTTCTTC
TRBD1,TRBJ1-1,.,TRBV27,CASSPGTANTEAFF,TGTGCCAGCAGTCCGGGGACAGCAAACACTGAAGCTTTCTTT
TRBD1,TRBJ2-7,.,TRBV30,CACLYAGTGGHEQYF,TGTGCCTGTCTTTACGCTGGGACAGGGGGCCACGAGCAGTACTTC
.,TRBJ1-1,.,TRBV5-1,CASSLDLNTEAFF,TGCGCCAGCAGCTTGGACTTGAACACTGAAGCTTTCTTT
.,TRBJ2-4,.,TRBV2,CASSVKIQYF,TGTGCCAGCAGTGTTAAAATTCAGTACTTC
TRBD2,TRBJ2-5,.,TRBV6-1,CASSRTSGAGETQYF,TGTGCCAGCAGCCGGACTAGCGGGGCCGGAGAGACCCAGTACTTC
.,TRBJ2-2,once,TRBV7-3,CASSFGGRELFF,TGTGCCAGCAGCTTTGGAGGGCGGGAGCTGTTTTTT
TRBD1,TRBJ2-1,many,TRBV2,CASSGDRAREQFF,TGTGCCAGCAGTGGTGACAGGGCTCGTGAGCAGTTCTTC
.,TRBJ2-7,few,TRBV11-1,CASSLTDASYEQYF,TGTGCCAGCAGCTTAACAGACGCTTCCTACGAGCAGTACTTC
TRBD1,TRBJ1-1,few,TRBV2,CASGQDRLWAAFF,TGTGCCAGCGGACAGGACAGGCTTTGGGCGGCTTTCTTT
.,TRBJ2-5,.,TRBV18,CASSPTHKQETQYF,TGTGCCAGCTCACCCACGCACAAGCAAGAGACCCAGTACTTC
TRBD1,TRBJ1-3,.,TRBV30,CACWTGGTIYF,TGTGCCTGCTGGACAGGGGGGACCATATATTTT
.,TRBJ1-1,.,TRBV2,CASTGESEAFF,TGTGCCAGCACGGGGGAGAGTGAAGCTTTCTTT
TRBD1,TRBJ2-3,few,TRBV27,CASRKFVTGLRSTDTQYF,TGTGCCAGCAGGAAGTTCGTGACAGGGTTGAGGAGCACAGATACGCAGTATTTT
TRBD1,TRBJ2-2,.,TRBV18,CASSFGTGNTGELFF,TGTGCCAGCTCATTCGGGACAGGAAACACCGGGGAGCTGTTTTTT
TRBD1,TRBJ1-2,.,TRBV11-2,CASSLASGGIYGYTF,TGTGCCAGCAGCTTAGCGTCAGGGGGTATCTATGGCTACACCTTC
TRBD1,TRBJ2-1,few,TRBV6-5,CASIDRGRRNEQFF,TGTGCCAGCATTGACAGGGGGCGTAGGAATGAGCAGTTCTTC
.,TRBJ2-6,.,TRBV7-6,CASSQIRAGANVLTF,TGTGCCAGCAGCCAAATCAGGGCTGGGGCCAACGTCCTGACTTTC
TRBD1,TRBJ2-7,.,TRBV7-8,CASSRRDRAYEQYF,TGTGCCAGCAGCCGCCGGGACAGGGCCTACGAGCAGTACTTC
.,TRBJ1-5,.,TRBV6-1,CASSTTEAFNQPQHF,TGTGCCAGCAGTACCACCGAGGCATTTAATCAGCCCCAGCATTTT
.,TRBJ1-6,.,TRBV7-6,CASSLALTGSNSPLHF,TGTGCCAGCAGCTTAGCGCTAACAGGCTCCAATTCACCCCTCCACTTT
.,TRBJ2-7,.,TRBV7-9,CASSLVLLEQYF,TGTGCCAGCAGCTTAGTATTACTCGAGCAGTACTTC
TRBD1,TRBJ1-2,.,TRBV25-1,CASSETGGGYGYTF,TGTGCCAGCAGTGAGACAGGGGGCGGGTATGGCTACACCTTC
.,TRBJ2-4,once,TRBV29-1,CSVEMWAGGNIQYF,TGCAGCGTTGAGATGTGGGCTGGTGGGAACATTCAGTACTTC
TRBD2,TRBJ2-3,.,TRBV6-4,CASSDSRLSGGTDTQYF,TGTGCCAGCAGTGACTCGAGGCTTAGCGGGGGCACAGATACGCAGTATTTT
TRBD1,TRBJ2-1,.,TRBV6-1,CASKYVQGYSNEQFF,TGTGCCAGCAAATATGTACAGGGGTATAGCAATGAGCAGTTCTTC
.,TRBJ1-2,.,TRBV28,CASTLDSFNYGYTF,TGTGCCAGCACCCTGGACAGCTTTAACTATGGCTACACCTTC
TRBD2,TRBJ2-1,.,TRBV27,CASWTLAGGPANEQFF,TGTGCCAGCTGGACACTAGCGGGGGGGCCTGCCAATGAGCAGTTCTTC
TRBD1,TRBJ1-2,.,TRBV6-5,CASSQTGGQGYTF,TGTGCCAGCAGTCAGACAGGGGGCCAAGGCTACACCTTC
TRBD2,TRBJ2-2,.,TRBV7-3,CASSKTGTSGKNTGELFF,TGTGCCAGCAGTAAAACAGGGACTAGCGGGAAAAACACCGGGGAGCTGTTTTTT
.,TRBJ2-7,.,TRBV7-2,CASSSGSIEQYF,TGTGCCAGCAGCTCGGGGTCCATAGAGCAGTACTTC
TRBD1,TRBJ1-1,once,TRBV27,CASSLPGQGNTEAFF,TGTGCCAGCAGTTTACCGGGACAGGGCAACACTGAAGCTTTCTTT
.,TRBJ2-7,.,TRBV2,CASRTASASYEQYF,TGTGCCAGCAGGACGGCTAGCGCTTCCTACGAGCAGTACTTC
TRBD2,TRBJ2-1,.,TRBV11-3,CASSLGASGHYNEQFF,TGTGCCAGCAGCTTAGGAGCTAGCGGGCACTACAATGAGCAGTTCTTC
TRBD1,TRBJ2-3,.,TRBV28,CASNVQDRKGDTQYF,TGTGCCAGCAACGTTCAGGACAGGAAAGGAGATACGCAGTATTTT
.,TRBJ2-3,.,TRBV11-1,CASSLVQGKGTDTQYF,TGTGCCAGCAGCTTAGTCCAGGGAAAGGGCACAGATACGCAGTATTTT
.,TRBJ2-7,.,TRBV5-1,CASTPSRGSYEQYF,TGCGCCAGCACCCCAAGCCGGGGGTCCTACGAGCAGTACTTC
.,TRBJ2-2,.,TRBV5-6,CASSPLGQQGNTGELFF,TGTGCCAGCAGCCCCCTGGGGCAGCAGGGAAACACCGGGGAGCTGTTTTTT
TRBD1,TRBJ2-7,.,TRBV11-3,CASSPDADRGRDEQYF,TGTGCCAGCAGCCCAGACGCGGACAGGGGAAGGGACGAGCAGTACTTC
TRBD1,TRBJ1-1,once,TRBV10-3,CAISDPTGENTEAFF,TGTGCCATCAGTGACCCCACAGGGGAGAACACTGAAGCTTTCTTT
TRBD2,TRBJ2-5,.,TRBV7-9,CASSLPTSGLETQYF,TGTGCCAGCAGCCTCCCGACTAGCGGGTTAGAGACCCAGTACTTC
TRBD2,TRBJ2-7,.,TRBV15,CATSRLGLAGGREQYF,TGTGCCACCAGCAGACTGGGACTAGCGGGAGGGAGGGAGCAGTACTTC
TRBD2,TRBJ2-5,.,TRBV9,CASSTGGGWETQYF,TGTGCCAGCAGCACCGGGGGGGGCTGGGAGACCCAGTACTTC
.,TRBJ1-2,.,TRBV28,CASSSSQANYGYTF,TGTGCCAGCAGCTCCTCCCAGGCTAACTATGGCTACACCTTC
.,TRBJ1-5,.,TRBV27,CASSFVRSLSNQPQHF,TGTGCCAGCAGTTTCGTCAGGTCCCTTAGCAATCAGCCCCAGCATTTT
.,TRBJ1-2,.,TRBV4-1,CASSRGGGASFNYGYTF,TGCGCCAGCAGCCGAGGGGGAGGGGCCTCCTTTAACTATGGCTACACCTTC
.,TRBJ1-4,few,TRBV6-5,CASSSTADGEKLFF,TGTGCCAGCAGTTCGACAGCTGATGGGGAAAAACTGTTTTTT
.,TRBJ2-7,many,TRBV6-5,CASSYGGLGNYEQYF,TGTGCCAGCAGTTACGGAGGACTGGGCAACTACGAGCAGTACTTC
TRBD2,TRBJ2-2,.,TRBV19,CASSIRSGANTGELFF,TGTGCCAGTAGTATCAGAAGCGGGGCGAACACCGGGGAGCTGTTTTTT